This TCR beta chain was sequenced in a study of control samples from healthy donors and cancer patients. The CDR3 extends over 20 amino acids. V gave up 0 bases and J gave up 7 bases; unmatched junction bases: 19. Germline V gives CDR1 MNHNS, CDR2 SASEGT. Sequencing was performed with immunoSEQ multiplex PCR; in TCRdb, only in-frame clones are kept and a portion is missing. The profile shows 150,000 to 190,000 clones, 85% to 95% of them singletons. Material for sequencing was blood. This clonotype originated in a man aged 50 to 59 in good health. The chain employs TRBV6-1 and TRBJ2-1; TRBD1 agrees at 9 bases. CDR3 nucleotides: TGTGCCAGCAGTGAAGCGTTATCCGGGAGCGGACAGGGGTCTGGAAATGAGCAGTTCTTC. Its translation: CASSEALSGSGQGSGNEQFF.